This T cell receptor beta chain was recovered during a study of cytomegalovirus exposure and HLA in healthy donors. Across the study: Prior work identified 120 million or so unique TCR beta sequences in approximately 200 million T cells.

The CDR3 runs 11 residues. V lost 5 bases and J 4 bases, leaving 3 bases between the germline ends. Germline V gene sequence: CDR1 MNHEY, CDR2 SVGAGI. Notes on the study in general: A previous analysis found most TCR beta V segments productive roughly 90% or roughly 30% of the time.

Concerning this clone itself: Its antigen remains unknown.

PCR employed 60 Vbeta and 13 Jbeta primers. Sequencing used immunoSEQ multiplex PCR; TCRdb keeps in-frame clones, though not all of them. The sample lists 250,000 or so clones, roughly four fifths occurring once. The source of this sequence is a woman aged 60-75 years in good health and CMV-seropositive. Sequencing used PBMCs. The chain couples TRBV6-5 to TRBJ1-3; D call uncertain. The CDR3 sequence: CASSLGNTIYF. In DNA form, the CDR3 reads TGTGCCAGCAGTCTCGGAAACACCATATATTTT.